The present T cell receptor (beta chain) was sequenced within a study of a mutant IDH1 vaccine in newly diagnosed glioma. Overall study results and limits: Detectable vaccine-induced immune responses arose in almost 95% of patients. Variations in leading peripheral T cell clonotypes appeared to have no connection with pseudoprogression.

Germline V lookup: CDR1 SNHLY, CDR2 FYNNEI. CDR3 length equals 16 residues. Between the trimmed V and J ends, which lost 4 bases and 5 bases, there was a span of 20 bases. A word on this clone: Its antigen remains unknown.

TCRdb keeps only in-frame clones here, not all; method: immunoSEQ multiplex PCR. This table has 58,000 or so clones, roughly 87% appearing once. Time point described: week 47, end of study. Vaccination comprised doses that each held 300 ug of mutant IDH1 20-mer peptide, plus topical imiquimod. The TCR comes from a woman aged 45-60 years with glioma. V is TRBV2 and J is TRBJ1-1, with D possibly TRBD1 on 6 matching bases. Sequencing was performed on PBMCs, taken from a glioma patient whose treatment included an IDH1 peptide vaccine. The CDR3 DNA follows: TGTGCCAGCAGTGTCATGAATTCTAGGGGGGGAACTGAAGCTTTCTTT. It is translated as CASSVMNSRGGTEAFF.